The following is a T cell receptor (beta chain) sequence with its context. Germline V lookup: CDR1 MDHEN, CDR2 SYDVKM. The CDR3 spans 14 residues. Trimming left V 5 bases short and J 3 bases short, with 10 bases between. The data stem from a study of shared clonotypes between healthy human individuals. TCRdb's table, derived via immunoSEQ multiplex PCR, lists solely in-frame clones and lacks some. This table holds around 1.9 million clones, around 93% found once. CD45RO negativity and positive selection for CCR7 defined naive CD8 cells, a population that excluded terminally differentiated effector memory CD45RA+ cells.

This TCR derives from a man younger than 35 in good health. Some clones in this sample may be carry-over from other donors' samples. The sequenced sample was naive CD8+ T cells from PBMCs. The rearrangement uses TRBV28 and TRBJ1-4, with D hard to call. The CDR3 protein is CASSNPLANEKLFF. The CDR3 region has the DNA TGTGCCAGCAGTAACCCTCTGGCTAATGAAAAACTGTTTTTT. Full variable domain (rest looked up from reference TRBV28 and TRBJ1-4): DVKVTQSSRYLVKRTGEKVFLECVQDMDHENMFWYRQDPGLGLRLIYFSYDVKMKEKGDIPEGYSVSREKKERFSLILESASTNQTSMYLCASSNPLANEKLFFGSGTQLSVL.